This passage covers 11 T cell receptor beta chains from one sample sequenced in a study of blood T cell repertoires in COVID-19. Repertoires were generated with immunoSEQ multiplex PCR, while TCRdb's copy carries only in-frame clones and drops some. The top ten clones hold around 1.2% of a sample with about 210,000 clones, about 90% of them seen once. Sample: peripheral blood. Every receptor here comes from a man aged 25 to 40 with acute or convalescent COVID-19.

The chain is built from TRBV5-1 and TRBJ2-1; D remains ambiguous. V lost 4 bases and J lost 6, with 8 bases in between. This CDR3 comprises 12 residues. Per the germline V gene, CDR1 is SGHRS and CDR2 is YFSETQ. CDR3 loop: CASSQSLNEQFF. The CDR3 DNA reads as TGCGCCAGCAGCCAAAGCCTCAATGAGCAGTTCTTC.

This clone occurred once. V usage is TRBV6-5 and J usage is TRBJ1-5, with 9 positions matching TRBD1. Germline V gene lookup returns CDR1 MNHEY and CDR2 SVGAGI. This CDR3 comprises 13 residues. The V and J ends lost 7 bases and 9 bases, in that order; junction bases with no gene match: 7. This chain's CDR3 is CASIMTGGSPQHF. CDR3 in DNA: TGTGCCAGCATCATGACAGGGGGTTCGCCCCAGCATTTT.

The CDR3 loop is CASSPSTILYINSPLHF. The CDR3 bases are TGTGCCAGCAGTCCCTCGACAATTTTATACATTAATTCACCCCTCCACTTT. The J gene is TRBJ1-6, the V gene TRBV27; no reliable D call. Germline V gene sequence: CDR1 MNHEY, CDR2 SMNVEV (reference sequence). The V and J ends lost 5 bases and 6 bases respectively, with 20 bases between them. The CDR3 has 17 residues.

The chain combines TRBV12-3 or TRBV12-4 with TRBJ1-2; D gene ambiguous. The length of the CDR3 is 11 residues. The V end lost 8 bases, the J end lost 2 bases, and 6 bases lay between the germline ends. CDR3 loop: CASALNYGYTF. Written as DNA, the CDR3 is TGTGCCAGCGCTCTAAACTATGGCTACACCTTC.

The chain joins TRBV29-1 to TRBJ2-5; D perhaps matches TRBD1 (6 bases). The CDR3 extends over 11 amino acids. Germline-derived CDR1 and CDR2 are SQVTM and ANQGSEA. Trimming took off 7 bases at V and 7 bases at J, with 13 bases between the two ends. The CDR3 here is CSATQGGTQYF. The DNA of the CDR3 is TGCAGCGCGACACAGGGTGGGACCCAGTACTTC.

CDR3 bases: TGTGCCATCAGTGAGACGACAGCTTCCAACGAGCAGTACTTC. The encoded protein is CAISETTASNEQYF. V and J are TRBV10-3 and TRBJ2-7, with D possibly TRBD1 on 5 matching bases. Trimming removed 2 bases at V and 5 bases at J, with 13 bases between. Germline CDR1 and CDR2: ENHRY and SYGVKD. The length of the CDR3 is 14 residues.

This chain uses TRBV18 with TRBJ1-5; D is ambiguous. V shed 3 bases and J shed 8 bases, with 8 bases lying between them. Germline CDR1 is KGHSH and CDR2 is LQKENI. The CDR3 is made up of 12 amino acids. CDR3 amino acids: CASSPRREPQHF. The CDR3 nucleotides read TGTGCCAGCTCACCCCGCCGCGAGCCCCAGCATTTT.

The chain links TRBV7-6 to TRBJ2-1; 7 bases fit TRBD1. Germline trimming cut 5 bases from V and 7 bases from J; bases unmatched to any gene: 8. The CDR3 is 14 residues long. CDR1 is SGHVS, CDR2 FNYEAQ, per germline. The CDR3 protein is CASSTNRGFNEQFF. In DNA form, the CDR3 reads TGTGCCAGCAGCACTAACAGGGGCTTTAATGAGCAGTTCTTC.

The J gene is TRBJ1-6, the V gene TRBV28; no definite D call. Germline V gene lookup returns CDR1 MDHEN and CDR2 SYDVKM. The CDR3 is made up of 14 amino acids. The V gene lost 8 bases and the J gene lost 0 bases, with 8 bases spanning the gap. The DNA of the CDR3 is TGTGCCAGCGGTTCGGGCTCCTATAATTCACCCCTCCACTTT. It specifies CASGSGSYNSPLHF. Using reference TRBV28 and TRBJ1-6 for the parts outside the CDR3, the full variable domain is DVKVTQSSRYLVKRTGEKVFLECVQDMDHENMFWYRQDPGLGLRLIYFSYDVKMKEKGDIPEGYSVSREKKERFSLILESASTNQTSMYLCASGSGSYNSPLHFGNGTRLTVT.

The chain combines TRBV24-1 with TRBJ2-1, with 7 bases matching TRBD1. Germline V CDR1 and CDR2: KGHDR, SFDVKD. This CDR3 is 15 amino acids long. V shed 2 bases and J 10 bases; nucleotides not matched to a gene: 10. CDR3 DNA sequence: TGTGCCACCAGTGATTCAGGGATTCGGACAGGAGAGCAGTTCTTC. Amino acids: CATSDSGIRTGEQFF.

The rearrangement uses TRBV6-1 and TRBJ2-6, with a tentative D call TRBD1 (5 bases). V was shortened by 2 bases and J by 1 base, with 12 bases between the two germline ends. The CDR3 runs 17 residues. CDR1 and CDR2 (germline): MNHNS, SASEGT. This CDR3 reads CASSENIAGSGANVLTF. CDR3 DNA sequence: TGTGCCAGCAGTGAAAATATTGCAGGGTCTGGGGCCAACGTCCTGACTTTC.